Below, one T cell receptor (beta chain) is given with its context. Its antigen is unknown. This record belongs to a study of cytomegalovirus exposure and HLA in healthy donors. Study-level findings and limits: Most TCR beta V segments were productive about 90% or about 30% of the time in an earlier analysis. Apparent HLA restriction characterized most CMV-associated TCR beta chains in a later analysis. The authors excluded some V segments, including TRBV6-2 and TRBV6-3, as indistinguishable. It was reported that TCR beta sequences correctly inferred the HLA-A and HLA-B alleles for most subjects.

Germline-derived CDR1 and CDR2 are SEHNR and FQNEAQ (reference sequence). V trimming: 4 bases; J trimming: 1 base; junction bases outside the gene matches: 1. The CDR3 is 15 amino acids. Use of 60 Vbeta and 13 Jbeta primers characterized the PCR. The protocol was immunoSEQ multiplex PCR, while the TCRdb copy is restricted to in-frame clones and leaves out a portion. The sample has around 100,000 clones; about 83% are singletons. J is TRBJ2-2 and V is TRBV7-9, with 9 nucleotides matching TRBD2. The specimen sequenced was PBMCs. The source is a female donor in good health and CMV-seropositive. The CDR3 sequence: CASSSAGGNTGELFF. As DNA, the CDR3 is TGTGCCAGCAGCTCAGCGGGGGGGAACACCGGGGAGCTGTTTTTT.